This TCR beta chain was captured in a study of blood T cell repertoires in COVID-19. The assay was immunoSEQ multiplex PCR, and TCRdb's table has in-frame clones only and misses some. The sample lists roughly 250,000 clones, 82% occurring once. The CDR3 is 13 residues long. The V and J ends lost 1 base and 11 bases respectively, with 14 bases between them. The germline gives CDR1 MNHNS, CDR2 SASEGT. The clonotype comes from a woman between 70 and 85 years old with acute or convalescent COVID-19. The V gene is TRBV6-1, the J gene TRBJ1-1; the D is unclear. Input material: peripheral blood. The CDR3 sequence is CASSEGRVSRAFF. DNA for the CDR3: TGTGCCAGCAGTGAAGGGAGGGTTTCTCGGGCTTTCTTT.